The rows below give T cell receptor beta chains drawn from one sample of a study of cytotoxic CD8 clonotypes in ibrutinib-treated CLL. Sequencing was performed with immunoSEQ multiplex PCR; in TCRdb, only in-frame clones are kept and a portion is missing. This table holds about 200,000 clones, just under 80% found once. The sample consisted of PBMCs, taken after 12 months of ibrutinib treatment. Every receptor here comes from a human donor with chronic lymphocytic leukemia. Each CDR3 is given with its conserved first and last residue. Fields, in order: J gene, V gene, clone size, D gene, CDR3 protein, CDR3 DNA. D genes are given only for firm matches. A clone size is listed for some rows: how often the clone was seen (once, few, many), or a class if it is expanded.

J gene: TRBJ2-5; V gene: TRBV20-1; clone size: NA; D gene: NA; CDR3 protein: CSAARETQYF; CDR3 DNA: TGCAGTGCTGCAAGAGAGACCCAGTACTTC
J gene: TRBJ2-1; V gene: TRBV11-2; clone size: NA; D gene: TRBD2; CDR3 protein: CASSLDSGSQREQFF; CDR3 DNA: TGTGCCAGCAGCTTAGATAGCGGGAGTCAAAGGGAGCAGTTCTTC
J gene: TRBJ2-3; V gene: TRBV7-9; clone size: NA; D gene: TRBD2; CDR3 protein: CASSLLAGGTDTQYF; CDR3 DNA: TGTGCCAGCAGCTTACTAGCGGGCGGCACAGATACGCAGTATTTT
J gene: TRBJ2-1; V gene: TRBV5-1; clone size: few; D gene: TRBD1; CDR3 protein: CASSIRQGGYNEQFF; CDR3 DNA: TGCGCCAGCAGCATTCGACAGGGGGGCTACAATGAGCAGTTCTTC
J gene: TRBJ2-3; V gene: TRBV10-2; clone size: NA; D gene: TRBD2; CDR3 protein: CASGTSGSTDTQYF; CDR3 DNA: TGCGCCAGCGGGACTAGCGGGAGCACAGATACGCAGTATTTT
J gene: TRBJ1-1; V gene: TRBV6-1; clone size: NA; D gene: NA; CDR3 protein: CASRETQNTEAFF; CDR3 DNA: TGTGCCAGCAGGGAAACACAGAACACTGAAGCTTTCTTT
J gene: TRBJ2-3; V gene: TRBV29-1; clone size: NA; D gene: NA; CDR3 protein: CSVQQTRLDTQYF; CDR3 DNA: TGCAGCGTTCAGCAAACGAGGTTGGATACGCAGTATTTT
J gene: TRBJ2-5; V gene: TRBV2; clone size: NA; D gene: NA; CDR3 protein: CASSDWETQYF; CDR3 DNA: TGTGCCAGCAGTGACTGGGAGACCCAGTACTTC
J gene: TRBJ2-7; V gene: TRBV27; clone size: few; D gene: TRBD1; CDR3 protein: CASSSDYRGLVNEQYF; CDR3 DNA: TGTGCCAGCAGTTCGGACTACAGGGGGCTAGTTAACGAGCAGTACTTC
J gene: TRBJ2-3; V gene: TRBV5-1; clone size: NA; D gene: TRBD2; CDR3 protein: CASSLLPGTSGGPGGDTQYF; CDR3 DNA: TGCGCCAGCAGCTTACTCCCCGGGACTAGCGGGGGGCCAGGGGGAGATACGCAGTATTTT
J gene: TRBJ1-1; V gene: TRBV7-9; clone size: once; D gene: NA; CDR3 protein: CASRINLGGEAFF; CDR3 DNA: TGTGCCAGCAGAATTAACCTGGGGGGCGAAGCTTTCTTT
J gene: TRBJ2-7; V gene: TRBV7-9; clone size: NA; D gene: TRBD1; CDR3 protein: CASSWTRDSSYEQYF; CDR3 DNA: TGTGCCAGCAGCTGGACCCGGGACAGTTCCTACGAGCAGTACTTC
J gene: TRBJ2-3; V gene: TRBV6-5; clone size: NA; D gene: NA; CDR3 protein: CASSSYQGHTDTQYF; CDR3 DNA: TGTGCCAGCAGTTCCTATCAGGGCCACACAGATACGCAGTATTTT
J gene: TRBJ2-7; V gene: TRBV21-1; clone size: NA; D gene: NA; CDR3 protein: CASRWDPPRYEQYF; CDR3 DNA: TGTGCCAGCAGATGGGACCCCCCACGCTACGAGCAGTACTTC
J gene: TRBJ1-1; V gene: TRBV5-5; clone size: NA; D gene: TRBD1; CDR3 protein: CASSLGQGGTEAFF; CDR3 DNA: TGTGCCAGCAGCCTCGGACAGGGAGGCACTGAAGCTTTCTTT
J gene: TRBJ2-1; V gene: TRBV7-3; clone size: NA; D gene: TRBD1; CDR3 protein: CASSSSGQIYNEQFF; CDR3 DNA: TGTGCCAGCAGCTCGTCGGGACAGATCTACAATGAGCAGTTCTTC
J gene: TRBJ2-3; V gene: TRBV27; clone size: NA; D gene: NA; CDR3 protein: CASSLSPLGPHTQYF; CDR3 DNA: TGTGCCAGCAGTTTATCCCCCCTAGGACCCCATACGCAGTATTTT
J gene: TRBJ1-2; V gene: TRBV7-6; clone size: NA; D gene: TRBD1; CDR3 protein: CASSAQGGNLEGYTF; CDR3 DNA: TGTGCCAGCAGCGCCCAGGGGGGGAATTTGGAGGGCTACACCTTC
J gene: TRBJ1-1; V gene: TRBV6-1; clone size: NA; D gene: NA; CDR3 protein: CASSEVIGLEAFF; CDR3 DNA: TGTGCCAGCAGTGAAGTCATCGGGTTGGAAGCTTTCTTT
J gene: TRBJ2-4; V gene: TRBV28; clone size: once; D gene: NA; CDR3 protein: CASSLSGDGWKGYF; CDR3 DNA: TGTGCCAGCAGTTTATCGGGTGACGGCTGGAAGGGGTACTTC
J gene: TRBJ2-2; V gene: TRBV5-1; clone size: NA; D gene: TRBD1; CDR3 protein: CASSLVGQGNTGELFF; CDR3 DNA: TGCGCCAGCAGCTTGGTCGGACAGGGTAACACCGGGGAGCTGTTTTTT
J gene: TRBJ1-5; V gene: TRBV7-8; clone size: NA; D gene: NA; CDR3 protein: CASSLGAGVEEPQHF; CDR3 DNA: TGTGCCAGCAGCTTGGGGGCAGGGGTTGAGGAGCCCCAGCATTTT
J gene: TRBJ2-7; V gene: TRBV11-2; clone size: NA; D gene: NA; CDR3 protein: CASSLGGRLYEQYF; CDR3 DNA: TGTGCCAGCAGCTTAGGAGGGCGGCTCTACGAGCAGTACTTC
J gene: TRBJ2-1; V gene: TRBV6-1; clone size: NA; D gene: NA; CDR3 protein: CASSESRTPYNEQFF; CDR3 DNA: TGTGCCAGCAGTGAATCGAGGACTCCCTACAATGAGCAGTTCTTC
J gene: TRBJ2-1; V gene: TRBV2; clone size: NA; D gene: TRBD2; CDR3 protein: CASRERGGYNEQFF; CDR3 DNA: TGTGCCAGCAGGGAGCGGGGGGGGTACAATGAGCAGTTCTTC
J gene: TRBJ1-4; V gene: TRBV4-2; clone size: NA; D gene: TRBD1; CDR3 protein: CASSPTGGIAKLFF; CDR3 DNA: TGTGCCAGCAGTCCGACAGGGGGAATTGCAAAACTGTTTTTT
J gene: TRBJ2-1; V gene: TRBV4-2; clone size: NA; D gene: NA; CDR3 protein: CASSFGTDEQFF; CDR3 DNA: TGTGCCAGCAGCTTTGGGACTGATGAGCAGTTCTTC
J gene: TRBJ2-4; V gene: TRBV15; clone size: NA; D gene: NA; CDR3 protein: CATKGGEGTKNIQYF; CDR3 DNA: TGTGCCACTAAAGGAGGGGAAGGGACCAAAAACATTCAGTACTTC
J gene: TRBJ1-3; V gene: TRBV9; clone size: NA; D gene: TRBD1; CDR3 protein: CASSNRQGRGNTIYF; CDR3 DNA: TGTGCCAGCAGCAACCGACAGGGAAGAGGAAACACCATATATTTT
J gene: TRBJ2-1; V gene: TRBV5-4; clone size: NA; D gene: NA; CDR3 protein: CASSLIAEQFF; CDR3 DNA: TGTGCCAGCAGCTTAATAGCCGAGCAGTTCTTC
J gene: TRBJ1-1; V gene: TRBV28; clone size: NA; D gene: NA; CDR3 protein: CASTFRGNTEAFF; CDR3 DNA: TGTGCCAGCACCTTCAGAGGGAACACTGAAGCTTTCTTT
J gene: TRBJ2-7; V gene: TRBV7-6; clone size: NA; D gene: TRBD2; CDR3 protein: CASSFGTSGTYEQYF; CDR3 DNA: TGTGCCAGCAGCTTTGGGACTAGCGGCACCTACGAGCAGTACTTC
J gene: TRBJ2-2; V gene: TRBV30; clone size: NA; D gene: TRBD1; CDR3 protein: CAWKYRGRTGELFF; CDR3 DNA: TGTGCCTGGAAGTACAGGGGGCGGACCGGGGAGCTGTTTTTT
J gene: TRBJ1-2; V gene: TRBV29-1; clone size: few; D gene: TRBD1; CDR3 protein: CSVQQGARGYTF; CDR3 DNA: TGCAGCGTACAACAGGGGGCGCGTGGCTACACCTTC
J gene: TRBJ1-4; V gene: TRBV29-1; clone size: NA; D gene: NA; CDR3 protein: CSVGGEKLFF; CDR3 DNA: TGCAGCGTCGGAGGCGAAAAACTGTTTTTT
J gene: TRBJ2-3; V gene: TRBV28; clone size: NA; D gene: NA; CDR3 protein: CASSLASSSNADTQYF; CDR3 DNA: TGTGCCAGCAGTTTAGCGTCGTCTAGCAATGCAGATACGCAGTATTTT
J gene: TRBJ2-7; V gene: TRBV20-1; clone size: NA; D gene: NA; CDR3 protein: CSAMQGNEQYF; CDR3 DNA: TGCAGTGCTATGCAGGGCAACGAGCAGTACTTC
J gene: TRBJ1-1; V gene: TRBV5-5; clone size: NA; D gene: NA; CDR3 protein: CASSQTGATEAFF; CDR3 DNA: TGTGCCAGCAGCCAAACAGGTGCCACTGAAGCTTTCTTT
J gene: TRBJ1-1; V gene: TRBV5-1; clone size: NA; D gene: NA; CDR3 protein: CASSIPPRREAFF; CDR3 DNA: TGCGCCAGCAGCATCCCCCCAAGACGGGAAGCTTTCTTT
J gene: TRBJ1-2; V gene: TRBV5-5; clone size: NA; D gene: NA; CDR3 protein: CASSLQATTGGYTF; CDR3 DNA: TGTGCCAGCAGCTTACAGGCGACCACAGGGGGCTACACCTTC
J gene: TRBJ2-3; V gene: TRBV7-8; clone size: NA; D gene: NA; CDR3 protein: CASSLFGGLSTDTQYF; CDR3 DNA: TGTGCCAGCAGCTTATTTGGGGGACTCAGCACAGATACGCAGTATTTT
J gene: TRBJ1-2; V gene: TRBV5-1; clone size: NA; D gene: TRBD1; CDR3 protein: CASSFDRGVYGYTF; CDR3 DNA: TGCGCCAGCAGCTTCGACAGGGGAGTCTATGGCTACACCTTC
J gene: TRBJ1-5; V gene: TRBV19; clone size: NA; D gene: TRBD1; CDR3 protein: CASRATGGPQHF; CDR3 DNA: TGTGCCAGTAGAGCCACAGGGGGGCCCCAGCATTTT
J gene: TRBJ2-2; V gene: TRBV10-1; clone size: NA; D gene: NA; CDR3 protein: CASSGTPSRAGTTGELFF; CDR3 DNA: TGCGCCAGCAGTGGGACCCCCTCCAGGGCGGGGACCACCGGGGAGCTGTTTTTT
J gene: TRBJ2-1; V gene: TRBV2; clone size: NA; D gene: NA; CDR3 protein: CASLQGGGYDEQFF; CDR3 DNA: TGTGCCAGCCTACAGGGAGGGGGGTACGATGAGCAGTTCTTC
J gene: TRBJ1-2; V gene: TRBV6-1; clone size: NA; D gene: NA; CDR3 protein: CASSEGERADGYTF; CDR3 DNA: TGTGCCAGCAGTGAAGGGGAGCGGGCCGATGGCTACACCTTC
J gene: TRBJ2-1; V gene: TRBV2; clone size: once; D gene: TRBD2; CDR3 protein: CASKVLAGGVDEQFF; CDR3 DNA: TGTGCCAGCAAGGTTCTAGCGGGAGGGGTGGATGAGCAGTTCTTC
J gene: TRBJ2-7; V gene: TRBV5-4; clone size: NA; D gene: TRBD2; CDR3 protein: CASSYSGSSTYEQYF; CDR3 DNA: TGTGCCAGCAGCTATAGCGGGAGTTCGACCTACGAGCAGTACTTC
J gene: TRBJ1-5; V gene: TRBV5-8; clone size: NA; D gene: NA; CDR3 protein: CASSLWDQPQHF; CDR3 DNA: TGTGCCAGCAGCTTATGGGATCAGCCCCAGCATTTT